The 4 T cell receptor beta chains in this list originate from one sample, sequenced in a study of T cell responses to AZD1222 COVID-19 vaccine. Sequencing used immunoSEQ multiplex PCR; TCRdb keeps in-frame clones, though not all of them. The sample includes 130,000 to 150,000 clones, 93% seen only once; the top ten take 12%. Sample: peripheral blood, taken after recovery from COVID-19. Source of these receptors: an adult who had recovered from COVID-19.

This clone was detected a few times. The chain is built from TRBV27 and TRBJ2-2; D is unresolved. From germline, CDR1 is MNHEY and CDR2 SMNVEV (reference sequence). The V end was cut by 2 bases, the J end by 9 bases, with 10 bases between. The CDR3 loop spans 13 amino acids. CDR3 DNA: TGTGCCAGCAGTTTACAGGACGGATGGGAGCTGTTTTTT. Translation gives CASSLQDGWELFF.

The chain has TRBV9 and TRBJ1-1; TRBD1 might be the D (5 bases). Trimming stripped 2 bases from V and 8 bases from J, with 19 bases between. CDR3 length: 15 amino acids. CDR1 is SGDLS, CDR2 YYNGEE, per germline. The CDR3 here is CASSVSPGSVGEAFF. DNA of the CDR3: TGTGCCAGCAGCGTCAGTCCAGGGTCCGTGGGGGAAGCTTTCTTT. Based on the CDR3 plus reference TRBV9 and TRBJ1-1, the full variable domain is DSGVTQTPKHLITATGQRVTLRCSPRSGDLSVYWYQQSLDQGLQFLIQYYNGEERAKGNILERFSAQQFPDLHSELNLSSLELGDSALYFCASSVSPGSVGEAFFGQGTRLTVV.

This chain uses TRBV12-5 with TRBJ1-2, with D tentatively TRBD1 (6 bases). Per germline, CDR1 LGHNT and CDR2 FRNRAP. Trimming pared 6 bases from V and 7 bases from J, leaving 18 bases between. This CDR3 has 14 residues. CDR3 protein: CASGPGAVGSGYTF. The CDR3 DNA follows: TGTGCTAGTGGCCCAGGGGCCGTGGGCTCTGGCTACACCTTC.

The rearrangement links TRBV27 to TRBJ1-2; D ambiguous. The V gene's germline CDR1 is MNHEY and CDR2 SMNVEV (reference sequence). This CDR3 is 15 amino acids long. Trimming shortened V by 0 bases and J by 3 bases, and 11 bases separated the two germline ends. The DNA of the CDR3 is TGTGCCAGCAGTTTATCAGGGTTCGGGCACTATGGCTACACCTTC. This sequence encodes CASSLSGFGHYGYTF.